The T cell receptor beta chain described here comes from a study of PD-L1 blockade in urothelial cancer. Looking at the study overall: Blood was analyzed 3 weeks (second dose) and 6 weeks after treatment start.

This CDR3 has 16 residues. V lost 1 base, J lost 3 bases, and 13 bases lay in between. The germline V gene has CDR1 LNHDA and CDR2 SQIVND (reference sequence). TCRdb's table, derived via immunoSEQ multiplex PCR, lists solely in-frame clones and lacks some. The sample records tens of thousands of clones, approximately 80% being singletons. Sequences were derived from PBMCs, sampled around atezolizumab (anti-PD-L1) treatment. The chain joins TRBV19 to TRBJ2-1, with D possibly being TRBD2 (5 bases). This receptor was obtained from a man in his 70s with urothelial cancer. The CDR3 DNA follows: TGTGCCAGTAGTATAGGTCCTAGCTTCGACTACAATGAGCAGTTCTTC. Translating it yields CASSIGPSFDYNEQFF. Drawing the rest from reference TRBV19 and TRBJ2-1, the complete variable domain is DGGITQSPKYLFRKEGQNVTLSCEQNLNHDAMYWYRQDPGQGLRLIYYSQIVNDFQKGDIAEGYSVSREKKESFPLTVTSAQKNPTAFYLCASSIGPSFDYNEQFFGPGTRLTVL.